The sequence of this T cell receptor (beta chain) was determined in a study of blood T cells in healthy people across ages. As concerns this clonotype: Antigen: not known.

The CDR3 totals 14 residues. Germline V lookup: CDR1 SQVTM, CDR2 ANQGSEA. V lost 6 bases and J lost 0, with 14 bases in between. Every donor provided 7.5 to 10 milliliters of peripheral blood. Next came a second PCR, run for about 7 to 12 cycles, which used a sample-barcoded 5' primer along with a J-beta primer mix. In TCRdb, the 5' RACE reads were re-called with MiXCR into one record per CDR3 protein. This table holds approximately 1,700,000 distinct CDR3 sequences, around 40% found once. Study-wide results and caveats: Unsorted PBMC input precluded a conclusive naive versus antigen-experienced comparison. There was a strong correlation between TCR beta diversity and naive T cell percentage.

The receptor was derived from a human donor in good health. V and J are TRBV29-1 and TRBJ1-2; D is undetermined. The sequencing sample was made of blood. The CDR3 reads CSVTLLSANYGYTF. The CDR3 nucleotides read TGCAGCGTCACCTTACTTTCAGCTAACTATGGCTACACCTTC.